The rows below give T cell receptor beta chains drawn from one sample of a study of T cell changes during pregnancy in multiple sclerosis. Assay: immunoSEQ multiplex PCR; the TCRdb copy retains only in-frame clones and omits some. Of tens of thousands of clones listed, 90% to 95% are singletons. The starting material was CD8+ T cells from peripheral blood mononuclear cells, obtained before pregnancy. These receptors were taken from a female donor with multiple sclerosis, enrolled in a pregnancy study. Both conserved end residues are part of each CDR3. The D gene is left open where the match is weak. Where a row states a size, it is once, few, many or the class of an expanded clone; other rows omit it.

J gene,V gene,D gene,CDR3 length,clone size,CDR3 protein,CDR3 DNA
TRBJ2-1,TRBV25-1,TRBD2,16,-,CASSEGLAGVGNEQFF,TGTGCCAGCAGTGAGGGGCTAGCGGGAGTTGGCAATGAGCAGTTCTTC
TRBJ2-7,TRBV4-1,-,15,-,CASSQVGPGSYEQYF,TGCGCCAGCAGCCAAGTAGGTCCGGGATCCTACGAGCAGTACTTC
TRBJ2-2,TRBV7-2,TRBD1,14,-,CASRLNRGTGELFF,TGTGCCAGCAGGCTCAACAGGGGGACCGGGGAGCTGTTTTTT
TRBJ2-7,TRBV5-5,-,13,-,CASSLGSAVEQYF,TGTGCCAGCAGCTTGGGTTCGGCGGTCGAGCAGTACTTC
TRBJ2-7,TRBV6-1,TRBD1,15,-,CASSGGQGGSDEQYF,TGTGCCAGCAGTGGGGGACAGGGAGGTAGCGACGAGCAGTACTTC
TRBJ2-1,TRBV21-1,-,17,-,CASSNGRAGAGYNEQFF,TGTGCCAGCAGCAATGGACGGGCGGGAGCGGGTTACAATGAGCAGTTCTTC
TRBJ2-7,TRBV27,-,11,-,CASSAGFEQYF,TGTGCCAGCAGTGCAGGGTTCGAGCAGTACTTC
TRBJ2-7,TRBV19,-,14,-,CASSSNPYFGEQYF,TGTGCCAGTAGCTCTAACCCCTATTTTGGCGAGCAGTACTTC
TRBJ2-1,TRBV29-1,TRBD2,13,-,CSVGLAGANEQFF,TGCAGCGTGGGACTAGCGGGAGCTAATGAGCAGTTCTTC
TRBJ2-1,TRBV28,TRBD2,13,-,CASTPGGLAEQFF,TGTGCCAGCACCCCTGGGGGACTAGCGGAGCAGTTCTTC
TRBJ2-2,TRBV6-4,TRBD2,15,-,CASSDRGGSTGELFF,TGTGCCAGCAGTGACAGGGGCGGGAGCACCGGGGAGCTGTTTTTT
TRBJ2-1,TRBV6-5,-,15,-,CASSYMTGYYNEQFF,TGTGCCAGCAGTTATATGACTGGGTACTACAATGAGCAGTTCTTC
TRBJ2-2,TRBV10-1,TRBD2,19,-,CASSEEGLAGDKNTGELFF,TGCGCCAGCAGTGAGGAGGGACTAGCGGGAGATAAGAACACCGGGGAGCTGTTTTTT
TRBJ2-1,TRBV27,-,11,-,CTSGLYNEQFF,TGTACGAGCGGGCTTTACAATGAGCAGTTCTTC
TRBJ2-1,TRBV6-6,TRBD2,15,once,CASSLAGGPNNEQFF,TGTGCCAGCAGTTTAGCGGGAGGGCCTAACAATGAGCAGTTCTTC
TRBJ1-1,TRBV2,-,14,-,CASRQQGRDTEAFF,TGTGCCAGCAGACAACAGGGAAGGGACACTGAAGCTTTCTTT
TRBJ2-2,TRBV6-1,TRBD1,16,few,CASSATGTGGPGELFF,TGTGCCAGCAGTGCGACGGGGACAGGGGGACCCGGGGAGCTGTTTTTT
TRBJ2-2,TRBV27,TRBD1,16,-,CASSPLRGGSTGELFF,TGTGCCAGCAGTCCCTTGCGAGGGGGCAGCACCGGGGAGCTGTTTTTT
TRBJ1-3,TRBV2,-,16,-,CASSEAPLPSGNTIYF,TGTGCCAGCAGTGAAGCCCCCCTACCGTCCGGAAACACCATATATTTT
TRBJ2-4,TRBV5-1,-,13,-,CASSLGWANIQYF,TGCGCCAGCAGCTTGGGCTGGGCAAACATTCAGTACTTC
TRBJ2-3,TRBV5-4,TRBD2,16,-,CASSWLSGTLTDTQYF,TGTGCCAGCAGCTGGCTAAGCGGGACTCTCACAGATACGCAGTATTTT
TRBJ2-2,TRBV29-1,TRBD1,14,-,CSVEGTGKPGELFF,TGCAGCGTTGAAGGGACAGGGAAACCCGGGGAGCTGTTTTTT
TRBJ2-1,TRBV18,TRBD2,13,-,CASSPPGGDEQFF,TGTGCCAGCTCACCACCGGGGGGGGATGAGCAGTTCTTC
TRBJ2-1,TRBV21-1,-,17,-,CASSKGGTSGRYNEQFF,TGTGCCAGCAGCAAAGGGGGGACTAGCGGGAGGTACAATGAGCAGTTCTTC
TRBJ2-7,TRBV4-3,-,15,-,CASSQVMGGGYEQYF,TGCGCCAGCAGCCAAGTGATGGGAGGGGGATACGAGCAGTACTTC
TRBJ2-2,TRBV7-9,-,14,once,CASSFVLDTGELFF,TGTGCCAGCAGCTTTGTTTTAGACACCGGGGAGCTGTTTTTT
TRBJ2-7,TRBV4-1,-,13,-,CASSQDQGYEQYF,TGCGCCAGCAGCCAAGATCAGGGCTACGAGCAGTACTTC
TRBJ1-5,TRBV7-9,-,14,-,CASSLAGAGEPQHF,TGTGCCAGCAGCTTAGCGGGGGCGGGGGAGCCCCAGCATTTT
TRBJ2-7,TRBV6-5,-,11,-,CASVQGYEQYF,TGTGCCAGCGTCCAGGGCTACGAGCAGTACTTC
TRBJ2-2,TRBV27,-,14,-,CASSLSKGGGELFF,TGTGCCAGCAGTTTATCGAAAGGGGGCGGGGAGCTGTTTTTT
TRBJ1-5,TRBV27,-,14,-,CASSPDNSNQPQHF,TGTGCCAGCAGCCCCGACAATAGCAATCAGCCCCAGCATTTT
TRBJ2-6,TRBV6-4,-,16,-,CASSPGQGSGANVLTF,TGTGCCAGCAGCCCCGGGCAGGGCTCTGGGGCCAACGTCCTGACTTTC
TRBJ2-4,TRBV7-9,TRBD2,15,once,CASSLNRGGGNIQYF,TGTGCCAGCAGCTTAAATCGGGGCGGGGGAAACATTCAGTACTTC
TRBJ2-3,TRBV28,TRBD1,14,-,CASSPGTGPDTQYF,TGTGCCAGCAGTCCTGGGACAGGGCCAGATACGCAGTATTTT
TRBJ2-2,TRBV6-1,-,11,-,CASMAGPELFF,TGTGCCAGCATGGCGGGTCCCGAGCTGTTTTTT
TRBJ2-3,TRBV28,-,16,-,CASSFPAGPSTDTQYF,TGTGCCAGCAGTTTCCCGGCGGGGCCGTCCACAGATACGCAGTATTTT
TRBJ2-2,TRBV10-3,TRBD2,15,-,CAIRGAGVGTGELFF,TGTGCCATCAGGGGAGCGGGAGTGGGGACCGGGGAGCTGTTTTTT
TRBJ2-1,TRBV7-2,-,13,-,CASSPFPYNEQFF,TGTGCCAGCAGTCCCTTCCCGTACAATGAGCAGTTCTTC
TRBJ2-2,TRBV4-1,TRBD2,19,-,CASSQETSSGRRYTGELFF,TGCGCCAGCAGCCAAGAGACCTCTAGCGGGAGAAGATACACCGGGGAGCTGTTTTTT
TRBJ1-3,TRBV6-6,-,13,-,CASSGQNGNTIYF,TGTGCCAGCAGCGGACAAAACGGAAACACCATATATTTT
TRBJ1-2,TRBV19,TRBD1,19,-,CASRGPFLTSGGLDYGYTF,TGTGCCAGTAGGGGGCCGTTCCTCACGTCAGGGGGCCTGGACTATGGCTACACCTTC
TRBJ2-5,TRBV28,-,15,-,CASSLSPSGEETQYF,TGTGCCAGCAGTTTATCGCCTAGTGGTGAAGAGACCCAGTACTTC
TRBJ1-6,TRBV6-5,-,14,-,CASSYFPGVSPLHF,TGTGCCAGCAGTTACTTCCCAGGGGTTTCACCCCTCCACTTT
TRBJ2-1,TRBV5-1,TRBD1,19,-,CASSLAPGQGDPTRNEQFF,TGCGCCAGCAGCTTGGCCCCGGGACAGGGTGACCCGACCCGCAATGAGCAGTTCTTC
TRBJ2-4,TRBV28,-,13,-,CASSFQGRDIQYF,TGTGCCAGCAGTTTCCAGGGGAGAGACATTCAGTACTTC
TRBJ2-7,TRBV27,TRBD2,14,once,CASSFLAGEHEQYF,TGTGCCAGCAGTTTCCTAGCGGGAGAACACGAGCAGTACTTC
TRBJ2-1,TRBV13,TRBD2,20,once,CASSQNPGLAEKPAYNEQFF,TGTGCCAGCAGCCAAAACCCGGGACTAGCGGAGAAGCCGGCCTACAATGAGCAGTTCTTC
TRBJ2-1,TRBV10-3,TRBD1,18,once,CAISESEDRGSSYNEQFF,TGTGCCATCAGTGAGTCAGAGGACAGGGGGAGTTCCTACAATGAGCAGTTCTTC
TRBJ1-1,TRBV5-8,-,16,-,CASSLWAGDLNTEAFF,TGTGCCAGCAGCTTGTGGGCAGGGGATTTGAACACTGAAGCTTTCTTT
TRBJ2-7,TRBV4-3,-,14,once,CASSQNVWEDEQYF,TGCGCCAGCAGCCAAAACGTTTGGGAGGACGAGCAGTACTTC
TRBJ2-1,TRBV19,TRBD2,14,-,CASRESGGPFEQFF,TGTGCCAGTAGAGAATCGGGAGGGCCTTTTGAGCAGTTCTTC
TRBJ2-1,TRBV19,-,13,-,CASSIVSSNEQFF,TGTGCCAGTAGTATAGTCAGTTCGAATGAGCAGTTCTTC
TRBJ2-1,TRBV19,TRBD2,14,-,CASTGLAGFLEQFF,TGTGCCAGTACGGGACTAGCGGGATTTCTTGAGCAGTTCTTC
TRBJ2-1,TRBV9,-,16,-,CASSVASSAAYNEQFF,TGTGCCAGCAGCGTAGCTTCTAGCGCAGCCTACAATGAGCAGTTCTTC
TRBJ1-1,TRBV7-6,TRBD1,14,-,CASSTGDRRTEAFF,TGTGCCAGCTCGACAGGGGATAGGAGGACTGAAGCTTTCTTT